Listed here are 2 T cell receptor beta chains from one sample, sequenced in a study of CD8 T cells in ankylosing spondylitis. One entry per CDR3 protein results from TCRdb running MiXCR on the 5' RACE reads. The sample shows some 140,000 distinct CDR3 sequences, 7% to 10% of them seen only once. The sequenced sample consisted of synovial fluid, either unsorted or a sorted T cell fraction (not recorded which). The receptors shown here come from a male donor with ankylosing spondylitis.

CDR3 region: CASSPRESYYGYTF. CDR3 DNA sequence: TGTGCCAGCAGCCCCAGGGAATCTTACTATGGCTACACCTTC. The V call is TRBV7-2, the J call TRBJ1-2; TRBD1 might be the D (5 bases). CDR1 SGHTA and CDR2 FQGNSA come from the germline V gene. V lost 5 bases to trimming and J lost 3 bases, with 13 bases between them. The length of the CDR3 is 14 residues.

This clonotype was seen more than once but under ten times. The rearrangement uses TRBV27 and TRBJ2-7, with D tentatively TRBD1 (7 bases). V was clipped by 9 bases and J by 3 bases, with 24 bases between them. Germline V gene lookup returns CDR1 MNHEY and CDR2 SMNVEV (reference sequence). CDR3 length: 16 amino acids. The CDR3 reads CARRVGDQGGIYEQYF. Written as DNA, the CDR3 is TGTGCCAGGAGGGTGGGTGATCAGGGGGGAATCTACGAGCAGTACTTC.